The entry that follows covers one TCR beta chain sequence. The antigen it recognizes is unknown. No much larger clone is present one base from it, and per-base qualities are unavailable. Genomic DNA was isolated from the sorted cells so that the TCRbeta CDR3 region could be sequenced. TCRbeta CDR3 regions were sequenced using the immunoSEQ Assay. Imported from immuneACCESS, the table was reduced by TCRdb to in-frame sequences with V and J called. These copies leave out some clones; in studies compared against another copy, an unresolved V gene accounts for under half, and the cause of the remainder is not known. The sample table records 90,000 to 100,000 clones; 85% to 90% of these occur just once. Of the sample, more than 0.15% is held by the ten largest clones. Patients with autoimmune disease history or receiving systemic immunosuppression were excluded from the trial. Peripheral blood for TCR sequencing was collected from all dose cohorts at baseline, on cycle 4 day 1, and on cycle 7 day 1. Samples came from an open-label, multicenter, first-in-human phase I dose-escalation trial of ivuxolimab. The trial enrolled adults with locally advanced or metastatic head and neck squamous cell, hepatocellular, melanoma or renal cell carcinoma. Before TCR sequencing, CD4+ and CD8+ T cells were separately sorted from peripheral blood.

The junction carries 2 bases between V and J, which are trimmed by 0 bases and 5 bases respectively. The germline V gene (reference sequence) gives CDR1 as GTSNPN and CDR2 as SVGIG. The CDR3 sequence holds 11 residues, the cysteine and phenylalanine included. Only the CDR3 portion is preserved as DNA: 33 bases, with reading frame beginning at the first base. This entry is derived from a study of OX40 agonist ivuxolimab in advanced cancers. Context from the whole study: Ivuxolimab was a fully human IgG2 agonistic monoclonal antibody targeting the costimulatory receptor OX40 (CD134). Intravenous ivuxolimab was administered to patients every 2 weeks at six dose levels: 0.01, 0.1, 0.3, 1.5, 3 and 10 mg/kg. Of the roughly 54 dose-escalation patients, hepatocellular carcinoma was present in about 20, melanoma in around 15, renal cell carcinoma in 9 and head and neck cancer in 9. In the dose-escalation cohort, 65% to 85% of patients were male, and the mean age was approximately 60 years with a range of about 23 to 79. Patients were allowed to have had prior anti-PD-1, anti-PD-L1 or anti-CTLA-4 therapy, and approximately 39% of the dose-escalation patients had been treated with checkpoint inhibitors. Partial responses were achieved by three dose-escalation patients, of whom one had hepatocellular carcinoma and two had cutaneous melanoma. The purpose of peripheral TCRbeta sequencing was to test whether ivuxolimab changed TCR sequence diversity and led to clonal T-cell expansion. The paper reports the monotherapy dose-escalation portion (N ≈ 50 patients) of the phase I ivuxolimab trial. The investigation overall reported the following: After ivuxolimab, expanded clones were on average more numerous among CD8+ T cells than among CD4+ T cells. Partial responders in the 0.1-3.0 mg/kg groups had among the lowest normalized peripheral clonal expansion, especially among CD8+ T cells. The antigen specificity of the clonally expanded peripheral T cells was not determined. Low levels of normalized T-cell clonal expansion were also seen in some patients who did not respond. Clonal expansion of both CD4+ and CD8+ blood T cells was observed from baseline to week 6 at doses 0.1 to 3.0 mg/kg.

Recombination connected TRBV30 to TRBJ2-1; the D gene lacks a confident call. The specimen was CD4+ or CD8+ T cells sorted from blood, collected in a trial of the OX40 agonist ivuxolimab. The clonotype was recovered from an adult with an advanced solid tumor such as melanoma, head and neck, liver or kidney cancer. The nucleotides read TGTGCCTGGAGTGTAAACAATGAGCAGTTCTTC. The resulting protein is CAWSVNNEQFF.